This TCR beta chain appears in the sequencing data of a study of T cells after somatic rescue of genetic block. Method: immunoSEQ multiplex PCR; TCRdb's copy keeps in-frame clones and lacks some. The profile shows 68,000 or so clones, around 93% of them singletons. The receptor's source is a man between 35 and 55 years old. The sequenced material came from peripheral blood mononuclear cells (PBMCs).

CDR3 loop: CASSYSDRGLYEQYF. The CDR3, as DNA: TGTGCCAGCAGTTACTCGGACAGGGGGCTCTACGAGCAGTACTTC. The genes are TRBV6-5 and TRBJ2-7; TRBD1 matches at 11 bases. This CDR3 region has 15 residues. The junction had 1 base not matched to a gene; V was cut back by 0 bases and J by 3 bases. Germline V gene lookup returns CDR1 MNHEY and CDR2 SVGAGI.